A selection of T cell receptor beta chains follows, all from one sample in a study of technical replicates of blood from four donors. Clones were read by immunoSEQ multiplex PCR, and TCRdb kept only the in-frame ones, dropping some. Of about 82,000 clones in the sample, approximately 94% are singletons; the top ten hold 0.3% to 0.45%. What was sequenced was T cells isolated from PBMCs. These TCRs come from a human donor in good health. CDR3s include the opening cysteine and the closing phenylalanine or tryptophan. A D gene is named only where the DNA matches it firmly. Size is omitted from some rows. Given values are once, few, many or a class for expanded clones.

TRBJ2-1	TRBV29-1	TRBD1	12	NA	TGCAGCGTTGTACAGGGGGTTGGTGAGCAGTTCTTC	CSVVQGVGEQFF
TRBJ2-3	TRBV6-1	TRBD2	14	once	TGTGCCAGCACCCTAGCGGGAGGGCAAGATACGCAGTATTTT	CASTLAGGQDTQYF
TRBJ1-2	TRBV10-1	NA	15	NA	TGCGCCAACCTGCCTCCAGGGGATTTGGGGTATGGCTACACCTTC	CANLPPGDLGYGYTF
TRBJ2-5	TRBV6-6	NA	14	NA	TGTGCCAGCAGTTACGTCGGACAGCAAGAGACCCAGTACTTC	CASSYVGQQETQYF
TRBJ2-3	TRBV10-3	TRBD2	14	NA	TGTGCCATCAGTGAGAAGCGGGAGCCAGATACGCAGTATTTT	CAISEKREPDTQYF
TRBJ2-7	TRBV25-1	TRBD2	13	NA	TGTGCCAGCAGGACTAGCGGAAAGTACGAGCAGTACTTC	CASRTSGKYEQYF
TRBJ2-5	TRBV29-1	NA	13	NA	TGCAGCGGGGTACAGGGACGTCAGGAGACCCAGTACTTC	CSGVQGRQETQYF
TRBJ2-7	TRBV6-5	NA	15	NA	TGTGCCAGCAGTTACGGGGGGACTGGCACTTACGAGCAGTACTTC	CASSYGGTGTYEQYF
TRBJ2-7	TRBV9	NA	15	NA	TGTGCCAGCAGCGTAGATGGAGCGGGCCGGGACGAGCAGTACTTC	CASSVDGAGRDEQYF
TRBJ1-1	TRBV19	NA	17	NA	TGTGCCAGTAGTATAGTTGCCGGGACACAATCTAACACTGAAGCTTTCTTT	CASSIVAGTQSNTEAFF
TRBJ2-3	TRBV9	NA	14	NA	TGTGCCAGCAGCGTAGGAGCTAGCACAGATACGCAGTATTTT	CASSVGASTDTQYF
TRBJ2-7	TRBV29-1	TRBD1	12	NA	TGCAGCGTGGGGGACAGACGGGGCGAGCAGTACTTC	CSVGDRRGEQYF
TRBJ2-5	TRBV10-3	NA	12	NA	TGTGCCATCAGTGACAGGGTGGAGACCCAGTACTTC	CAISDRVETQYF
TRBJ2-3	TRBV5-3	TRBD2	16	NA	TGTGCCAGAAGCCACGGACTAGCGGGAGCTGGAGATACGCAGTATTTT	CARSHGLAGAGDTQYF
TRBJ2-7	TRBV10-1	NA	13	NA	TGCGCCAGCAGTGGACAGGAGCCCTACGAGCAGTACTTC	CASSGQEPYEQYF